Following are 14 T cell receptor beta chains from one sample sequenced in a study of cytomegalovirus exposure and HLA in healthy donors. PCR employed 60 Vbeta and 13 Jbeta primers. TCRdb's table, derived via immunoSEQ multiplex PCR, lists solely in-frame clones and lacks some. This table has about 170,000 clones, 85% appearing once. Sequences were obtained from PBMCs. Source of these receptors: a man aged 25-40 years in good health and CMV-seropositive.

This chain uses TRBV4-2 with TRBJ2-1, with D perhaps matching TRBD2 (6 bases). The V and J ends lost 4 bases and 9 bases respectively, with 19 bases between them. Germline assignment: CDR1 LGHNA and CDR2 YNFKEQ. This CDR3 spans 15 amino acids. This CDR3 reads CASSPGAGAIREQFF. In DNA form, the CDR3 reads TGTGCCAGCAGCCCGGGAGCTGGAGCCATTCGTGAGCAGTTCTTC.

The chain uses TRBV19 and TRBJ2-6, with 7 bases aligning to TRBD1. J lost 2 bases, V lost 7 bases, and 8 bases had no gene match. The CDR3 sequence is 16 residues long. CDR1 is LNHDA and CDR2 is SQIVND in the germline V gene (reference sequence). CDR3: CASTDRVGTGANVLTF. The CDR3 DNA is TGTGCCAGTACCGACAGGGTGGGTACTGGGGCCAACGTCCTGACTTTC. Filled out from reference TRBV19 and TRBJ2-6, the complete variable domain reads DGGITQSPKYLFRKEGQNVTLSCEQNLNHDAMYWYRQDPGQGLRLIYYSQIVNDFQKGDIAEGYSVSREKKESFPLTVTSAQKNPTAFYLCASTDRVGTGANVLTFGAGSRLTVL.

V is TRBV16 and J is TRBJ1-6; no reliable D call. The CDR3 contains 16 residues. Germline V gives CDR1 KGHSY, CDR2 FQNENV. Trimming stripped 0 bases from V and 9 bases from J, with 15 bases between. The CDR3 bases are TGTGCCAGCAGCCAATCCGCCGGGGTTTTGAGTTCACCCCTCCACTTT. This encodes CASSQSAGVLSSPLHF.

V is TRBV11-3 and J is TRBJ2-1; 9 nucleotides agree with TRBD1. Trimming took 6 bases from V and 9 from J; bases not matched to a gene: 6. The CDR3 contains 13 residues. The germline gives CDR1 SGHNT, CDR2 YENEEA. Here the CDR3 DNA reads TGTGCCAGCAGGGGGACAGGGAAGGCTGAGCAGTTCTTC. Its translation is CASRGTGKAEQFF.

A single count supports this clone. V is TRBV7-9 and J is TRBJ1-3, with D unclear. Germline CDR1 and CDR2: SEHNR and FQNEAQ (reference sequence). CDR3 size: 16 residues. Trimming took 5 bases from V and 0 from J, leaving 14 bases between them. This chain's CDR3 is CASSERNWRSGNTIYF. CDR3 sequence (DNA): TGTGCCAGCAGCGAGAGGAATTGGCGCTCTGGAAACACCATATATTTT. The variable domain in full, with the rest retrieved from reference TRBV7-9 and TRBJ1-3, is DTGVSQNPRHKITKRGQNVTFRCDPISEHNRLYWYRQTLGQGPEFLTYFQNEAQLEKSRLLSDRFSAERPKGSFSTLEIQRTEQGDSAMYLCASSERNWRSGNTIYFGEGSWLTVV.

The V gene is TRBV11-1, the J gene TRBJ2-1; maybe TRBD2 (6 bases). The CDR3 sequence is 16 residues long. Germline-derived CDR1 and CDR2 are SGHAT and FQDESV (reference sequence). With 5 bases removed from V and 3 bases from J, the gap between germline ends came to 17 bases. CDR3 sequence (DNA): TGTGCCAGCAGCATGGGGACTCCAACTTACTACAATGAGCAGTTCTTC. This gives the protein CASSMGTPTYYNEQFF.

The V gene is TRBV19, the J gene TRBJ1-5, with D possibly matching TRBD1 (5 bases). Per germline, CDR1 LNHDA and CDR2 SQIVND (reference sequence). The CDR3 has 13 amino acids. V was shortened by 5 bases and J by 2 bases, with 7 bases between the two germline ends. CDR3 amino acids: CASSVRGNQPQHF. The CDR3 region has the DNA TGTGCCAGTAGTGTCAGGGGCAATCAGCCCCAGCATTTT.

CDR3 in amino acids: CASSWGAGGTGEQFF. In DNA, the CDR3 is TGCGCCAGCAGCTGGGGAGCGGGAGGCACCGGTGAGCAGTTCTTC. The V gene is TRBV5-1, the J gene TRBJ2-1; TRBD2 matches at 9 bases. This CDR3 region has 15 residues. Germline V gene sequence: CDR1 SGHRS, CDR2 YFSETQ. The J segment lost 9 bases and the V segment lost 3 bases, leaving 10 bases of the junction unmatched.

The CDR3 here is CASSLVSSEQFF. Here the CDR3 DNA reads TGTGCCAGCAGCTTAGTGAGTAGTGAGCAGTTCTTC. The chain is built from TRBV11-2 and TRBJ2-1; D gene uncertain. This CDR3 is 12 amino acids long. Trimming left V 1 base short and J 9 bases short, with 7 bases between. Germline-derived CDR1 and CDR2 are SGHAT and FQNNGV.

The chain has TRBV7-2 and TRBJ2-7, with 9 bases lining up with TRBD2. The CDR3 covers 17 residues. Trimming at V came to 1 base and at J to 2 bases, leaving 9 bases not matched to a gene. Germline V gene lookup returns CDR1 SGHTA and CDR2 FQGNSA. CDR3 DNA sequence: TGTGCCAGCAGCTTAGGAGTTAGCGGGAGACGGACCTACGAGCAGTACTTC. Amino acid sequence: CASSLGVSGRRTYEQYF.

J is TRBJ1-5 and V is TRBV5-1; D possibly corresponds to TRBD1 (6 bases). CDR3 size: 14 residues. The V gene lost 4 bases and the J gene lost 7 bases, with 15 bases spanning the gap. The germline CDR1 and CDR2 sequences are SGHRS and YFSETQ. In nucleotides, the CDR3 is TGCGCCAGCAGCCGCGGCGGGGGGCAACAGCCCCAGCATTTT. It yields the protein CASSRGGGQQPQHF.

This clone was seen more than once but under ten times. The rearrangement uses TRBV28 and TRBJ1-4; D remains unclear. Germline V CDR1 and CDR2: MDHEN, SYDVKM. CDR3 size: 12 residues. Trimming stripped 10 bases from V and 8 bases from J, with 14 bases between. CDR3 sequence reads: CAIRSDSEKLFF. The CDR3 nucleotides are TGTGCCATTCGTTCAGATTCGGAAAAACTGTTTTTT. Based on the CDR3 plus reference TRBV28 and TRBJ1-4, the full variable domain is DVKVTQSSRYLVKRTGEKVFLECVQDMDHENMFWYRQDPGLGLRLIYFSYDVKMKEKGDIPEGYSVSREKKERFSLILESASTNQTSMYLCAIRSDSEKLFFGSGTQLSVL.

With regard to this clone: This sample also contains other DNA sequences that code for the same CDR3. The CDR3 bases are TGTGCCAGTAGTATAGAGGCGGACACTGAAGCTTTCTTT. This gives the protein CASSIEADTEAFF. V gene TRBV19 combines with J gene TRBJ1-1; D ambiguous. The CDR3 is 13 residues long. From germline, CDR1 is LNHDA and CDR2 SQIVND (reference sequence). V lost 0 bases and J lost 3, with 5 bases in between.

The chain employs TRBV19 and TRBJ2-5, with D maybe TRBD1 (7 bases). CDR3 length: 16 amino acids. V was shortened by 6 bases and J by 7 bases, with 24 bases between the two germline ends. CDR1 and CDR2 from the germline V gene are LNHDA and SQIVND (reference sequence). The CDR3 sequence is CASRGGPTGTGVTQYF. The CDR3 region has the DNA TGTGCCAGTAGAGGGGGGCCGACAGGGACGGGAGTGACCCAGTACTTC.